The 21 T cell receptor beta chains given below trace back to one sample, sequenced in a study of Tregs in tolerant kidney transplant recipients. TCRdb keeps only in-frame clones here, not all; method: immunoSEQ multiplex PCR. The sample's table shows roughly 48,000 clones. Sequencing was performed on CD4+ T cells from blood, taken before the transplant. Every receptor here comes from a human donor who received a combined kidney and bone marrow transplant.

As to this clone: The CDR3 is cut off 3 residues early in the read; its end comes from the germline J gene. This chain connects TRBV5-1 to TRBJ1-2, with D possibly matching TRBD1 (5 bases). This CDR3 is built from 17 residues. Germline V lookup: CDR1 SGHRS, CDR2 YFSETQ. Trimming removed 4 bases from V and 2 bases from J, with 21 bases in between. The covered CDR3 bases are TGCGCCAGCAGCGGGCCGATCAGGGAGGAATCCAACTATGGC. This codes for CASSGPIREESNYG. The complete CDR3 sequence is CASSGPIREESNYGYTF.

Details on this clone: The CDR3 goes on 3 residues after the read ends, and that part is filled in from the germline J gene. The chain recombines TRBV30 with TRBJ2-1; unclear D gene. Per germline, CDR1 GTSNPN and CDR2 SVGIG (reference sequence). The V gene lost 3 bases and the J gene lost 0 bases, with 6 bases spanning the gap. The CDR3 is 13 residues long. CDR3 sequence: CAWRRFSYNEQFF. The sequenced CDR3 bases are TGTGCCTGGAGGCGGTTCTCCTACAATGAG. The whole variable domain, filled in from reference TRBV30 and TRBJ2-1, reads SQTIHQWPATLVQPVGSPLSLECTVEGTSNPNLYWYRQAAGRGLQLLFYSVGIGQISSEVPQNLSASRPQDRQFILSSKKLLLSDSGFYLCAWRRFSYNEQFFGPGTRLTVL.

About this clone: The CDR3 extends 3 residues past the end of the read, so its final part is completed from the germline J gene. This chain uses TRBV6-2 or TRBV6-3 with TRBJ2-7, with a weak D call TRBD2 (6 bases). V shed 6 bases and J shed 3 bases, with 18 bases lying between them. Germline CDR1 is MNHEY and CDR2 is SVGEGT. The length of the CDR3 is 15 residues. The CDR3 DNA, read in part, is TGTGCCAGCAGGCCAGGACTGCGGGGCGGCTACGAG. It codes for CASRPGLRGGYE. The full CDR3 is CASRPGLRGGYEQYF.

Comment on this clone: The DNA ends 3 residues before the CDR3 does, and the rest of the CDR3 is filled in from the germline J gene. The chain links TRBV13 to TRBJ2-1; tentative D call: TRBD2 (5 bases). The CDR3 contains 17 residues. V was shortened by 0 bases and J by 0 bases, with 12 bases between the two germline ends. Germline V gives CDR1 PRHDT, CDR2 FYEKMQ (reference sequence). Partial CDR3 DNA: TGTGCCAGCAGCTTAGGTGTAGCGACCTACTCCTACAATGAG. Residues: CASSLGVATYSYNE. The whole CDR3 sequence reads CASSLGVATYSYNEQFF.

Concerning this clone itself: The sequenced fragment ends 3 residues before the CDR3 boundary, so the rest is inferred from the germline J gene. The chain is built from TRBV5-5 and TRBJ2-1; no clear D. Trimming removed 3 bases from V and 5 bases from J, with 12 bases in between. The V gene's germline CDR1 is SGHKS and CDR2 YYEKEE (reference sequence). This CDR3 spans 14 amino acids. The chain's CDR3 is CASSSSPQDNEQFF. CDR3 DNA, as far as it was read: TGTGCCAGCAGCTCAAGTCCACAAGACAATGAG.

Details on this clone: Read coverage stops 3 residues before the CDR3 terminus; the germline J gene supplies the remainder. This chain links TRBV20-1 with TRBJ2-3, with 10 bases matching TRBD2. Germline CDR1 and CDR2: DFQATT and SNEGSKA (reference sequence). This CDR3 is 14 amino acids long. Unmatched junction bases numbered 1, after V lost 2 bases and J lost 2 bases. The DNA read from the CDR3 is TGCAGTGCTAGACTAGCGGGAGACACAGATACG. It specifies CSARLAGDTDT. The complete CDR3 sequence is CSARLAGDTDTQYF.

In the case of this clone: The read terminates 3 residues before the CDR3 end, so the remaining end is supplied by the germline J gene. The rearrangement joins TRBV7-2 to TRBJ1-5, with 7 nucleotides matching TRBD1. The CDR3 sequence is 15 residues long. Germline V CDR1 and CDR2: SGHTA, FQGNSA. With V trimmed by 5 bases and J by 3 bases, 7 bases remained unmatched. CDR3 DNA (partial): TGTGCCAGCAGCACCAGAGGGGGCTCCAATCAGCCC. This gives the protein CASSTRGGSNQP. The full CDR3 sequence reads CASSTRGGSNQPQHF.

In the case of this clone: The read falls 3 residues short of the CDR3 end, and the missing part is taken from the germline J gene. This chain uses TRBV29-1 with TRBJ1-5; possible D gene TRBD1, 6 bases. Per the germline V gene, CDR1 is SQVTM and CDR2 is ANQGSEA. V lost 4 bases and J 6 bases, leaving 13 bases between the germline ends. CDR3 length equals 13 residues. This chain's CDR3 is CSVAEQGGQPQHF. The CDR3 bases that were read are TGCAGCGTTGCGGAACAGGGCGGTCAGCCC.

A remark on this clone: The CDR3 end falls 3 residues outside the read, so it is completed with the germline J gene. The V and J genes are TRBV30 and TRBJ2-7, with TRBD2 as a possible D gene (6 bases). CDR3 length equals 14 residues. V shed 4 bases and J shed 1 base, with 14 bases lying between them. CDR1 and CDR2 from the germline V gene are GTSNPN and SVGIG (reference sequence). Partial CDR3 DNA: TGTGCCTGGACCTTAGCGGTAAATTCCTACGAG. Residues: CAWTLAVNSYE. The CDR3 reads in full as CAWTLAVNSYEQYF.

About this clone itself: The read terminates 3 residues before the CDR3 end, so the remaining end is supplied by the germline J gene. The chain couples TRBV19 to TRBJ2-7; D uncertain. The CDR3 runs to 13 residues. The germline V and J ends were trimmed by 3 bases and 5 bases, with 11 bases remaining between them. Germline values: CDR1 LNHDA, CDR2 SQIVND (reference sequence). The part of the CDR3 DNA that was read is TGTGCCAGTAGTATCCAGGATCGGAACGAG. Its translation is CASSIQDRNE. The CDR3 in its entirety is CASSIQDRNEQYF.

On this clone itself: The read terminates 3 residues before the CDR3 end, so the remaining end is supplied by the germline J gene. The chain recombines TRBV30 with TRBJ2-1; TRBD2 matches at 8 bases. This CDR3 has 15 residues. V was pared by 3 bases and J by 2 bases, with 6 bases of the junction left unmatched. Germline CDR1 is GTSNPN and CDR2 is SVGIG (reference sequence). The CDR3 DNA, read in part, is TGTGCCTGGAGCAAAGCGGGAGTGGCCTACAATGAG. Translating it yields CAWSKAGVAYNE. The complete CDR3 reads CAWSKAGVAYNEQFF.

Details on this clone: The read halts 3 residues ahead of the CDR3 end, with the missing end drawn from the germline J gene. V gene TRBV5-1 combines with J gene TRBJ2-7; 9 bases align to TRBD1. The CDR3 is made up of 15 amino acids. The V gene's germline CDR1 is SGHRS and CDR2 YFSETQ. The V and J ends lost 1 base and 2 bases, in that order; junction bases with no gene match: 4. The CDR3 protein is CASSLTGQGTYEQYF. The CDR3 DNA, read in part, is TGCGCCAGCAGCTTGACGGGACAGGGAACCTACGAG.

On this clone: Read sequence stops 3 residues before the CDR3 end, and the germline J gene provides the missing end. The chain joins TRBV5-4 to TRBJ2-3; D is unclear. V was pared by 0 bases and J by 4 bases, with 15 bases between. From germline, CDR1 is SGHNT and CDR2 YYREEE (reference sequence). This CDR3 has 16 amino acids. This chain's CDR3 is CASSLEQRQLADTQYF. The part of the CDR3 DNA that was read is TGTGCCAGCAGCTTGGAACAGAGGCAGTTGGCAGATACG. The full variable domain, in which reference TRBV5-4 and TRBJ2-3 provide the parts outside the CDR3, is ETGVTQSPTHLIKTRGQQVTLRCSSQSGHNTVSWYQQALGQGPQFIFQYYREEENGRGNFPPRFSGLQFPNYSSELNVNALELDDSALYLCASSLEQRQLADTQYFGPGTRLTVL.

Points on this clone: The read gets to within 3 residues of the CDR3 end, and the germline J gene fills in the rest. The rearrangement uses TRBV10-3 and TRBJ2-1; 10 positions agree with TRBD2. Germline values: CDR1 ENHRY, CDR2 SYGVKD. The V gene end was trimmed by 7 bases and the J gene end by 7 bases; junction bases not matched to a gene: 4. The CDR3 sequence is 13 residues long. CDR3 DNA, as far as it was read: TGTGCCATCAAGGGGACTAGCGAGAATGAG. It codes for CAIKGTSENE. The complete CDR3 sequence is CAIKGTSENEQFF.

The sequenced CDR3 bases are TGTGCCTTCTCTAGCGGGAGGATGAAAGGGGAGACC. Translating gives CAFSSGRMKGET. Given in full, the CDR3 is CAFSSGRMKGETQYF. This chain connects TRBV30 to TRBJ2-5, with TRBD2 identical over 11 bases. The read comes to an end 3 residues before the CDR3 does, leaving the germline J gene to fill in the end. Germline CDR1 reads GTSNPN; CDR2 reads SVGIG (reference sequence). The ends lost 7 bases at V and 5 bases at J; junction bases unmatched: 12. The CDR3 covers 15 residues.

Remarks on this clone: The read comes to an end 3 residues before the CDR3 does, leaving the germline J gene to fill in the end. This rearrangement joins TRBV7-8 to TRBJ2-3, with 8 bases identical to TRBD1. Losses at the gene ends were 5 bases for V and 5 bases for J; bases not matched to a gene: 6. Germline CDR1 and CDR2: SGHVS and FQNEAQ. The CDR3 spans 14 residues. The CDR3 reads CASSLGQVEDTQYF. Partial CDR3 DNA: TGTGCCAGCAGCCTGGGACAGGTCGAAGATACG. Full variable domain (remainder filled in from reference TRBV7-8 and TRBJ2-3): GAGVSQSPRYKVAKRGQDVALRCDPISGHVSLFWYQQALGQGPEFLTYFQNEAQLDKSGLPSDRFFAERPEGSVSTLKIQRTQQEDSAVYLCASSLGQVEDTQYFGPGTRLTVL.

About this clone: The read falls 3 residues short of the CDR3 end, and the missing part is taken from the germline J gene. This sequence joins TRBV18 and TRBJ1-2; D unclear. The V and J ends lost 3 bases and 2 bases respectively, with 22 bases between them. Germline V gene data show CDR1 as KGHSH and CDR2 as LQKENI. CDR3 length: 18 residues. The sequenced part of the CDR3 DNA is TGTGCCAGCTCACCCCGGGTAATTGATGATCAGCCCAACTATGGC. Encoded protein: CASSPRVIDDQPNYG. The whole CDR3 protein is CASSPRVIDDQPNYGYTF.

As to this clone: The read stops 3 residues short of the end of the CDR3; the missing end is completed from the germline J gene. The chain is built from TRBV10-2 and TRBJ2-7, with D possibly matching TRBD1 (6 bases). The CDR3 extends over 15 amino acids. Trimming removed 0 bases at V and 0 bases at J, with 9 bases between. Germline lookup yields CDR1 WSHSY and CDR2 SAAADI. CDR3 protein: CASSESRTASYEQYF. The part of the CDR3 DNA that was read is TGCGCCAGCAGTGAGTCGCGGACAGCCTCCTACGAG.

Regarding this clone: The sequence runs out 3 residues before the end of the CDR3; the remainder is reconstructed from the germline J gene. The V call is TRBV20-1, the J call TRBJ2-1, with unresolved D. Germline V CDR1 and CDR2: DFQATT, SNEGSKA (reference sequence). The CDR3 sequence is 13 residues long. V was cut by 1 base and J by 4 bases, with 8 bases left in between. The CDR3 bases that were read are TGCAGTGCTAGAGGGTCTCTATACAATGAG. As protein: CSARGSLYNE. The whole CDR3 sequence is CSARGSLYNEQFF.

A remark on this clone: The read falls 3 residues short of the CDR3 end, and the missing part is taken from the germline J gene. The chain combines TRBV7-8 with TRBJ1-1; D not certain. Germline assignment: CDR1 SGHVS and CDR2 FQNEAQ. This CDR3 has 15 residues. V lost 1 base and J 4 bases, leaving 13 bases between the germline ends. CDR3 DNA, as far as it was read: TGTGCCAGCAGCTTAGAATTTAGACTGGGCACTGAA. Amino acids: CASSLEFRLGTE. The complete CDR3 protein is CASSLEFRLGTEAFF.

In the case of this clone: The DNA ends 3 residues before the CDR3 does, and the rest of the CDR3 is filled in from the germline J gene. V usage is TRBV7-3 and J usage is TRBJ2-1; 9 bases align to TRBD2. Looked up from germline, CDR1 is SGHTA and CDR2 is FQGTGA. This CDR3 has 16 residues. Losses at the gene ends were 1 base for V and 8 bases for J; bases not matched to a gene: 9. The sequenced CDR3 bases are TGTGCCAGCAGCTTAATGGGGCTAGCGGGGTTCGATGAG. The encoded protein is CASSLMGLAGFDE. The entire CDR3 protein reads CASSLMGLAGFDEQFF.